This entry concerns a single T cell receptor (beta chain). This sample stems from a study of T cell changes during pregnancy in multiple sclerosis. Here immunoSEQ multiplex PCR was the method, and the copy in TCRdb shows in-frame clones only, minus some. This table has some 41,000 clones, 90% to 95% appearing once. CDR1 SEHNR and CDR2 FQNEAQ come from the germline V gene (reference sequence). V was cut by 7 bases and J by 12 bases, with 10 bases left in between. The CDR3 consists of 11 residues. The sample here was CD8+ T cells from peripheral blood mononuclear cells, taken in the third trimester of pregnancy. The V gene is TRBV7-9, the J gene TRBJ2-6; D remains ambiguous. This clonotype was obtained from a female donor with multiple sclerosis, enrolled in a pregnancy study. CDR3 sequence: CASTNSPVLTF. CDR3 in DNA: TGTGCCAGCACCAACAGTCCCGTCCTGACTTTC.